The clone carrying this T cell receptor (beta chain) was observed at least ten times. No antigen is known for it. This sample is part of a study of T cells in Graves' hyperthyroidism and ophthalmopathy. General study findings and limits: Researchers found most expanded thyroid clonotypes above 0.001 in blood as well.

TCR beta CDR3 regions were amplified from RNA. Primed by the HTBI set, a first-round RT-PCR was run on the TCR CDR3. TCRdb ran MiXCR on the multiplex PCR reads and lists one entry per CDR3 protein. This table has some 620,000 distinct CDR3 sequences, 15% to 20% appearing once. Not enrolled were patients with uncontrolled infection, other autoimmune disease, pregnancy or lactation. Each diagnosis drew on symptoms, thyroxine, TRAb, thyroid ultrasound and orbital computed tomography findings. V was trimmed by 1 base and J by 4 bases, leaving 29 bases between them. CDR3 length: 21 residues. The V and J genes are TRBV12-3 or TRBV12-4 and TRBJ2-1; possible D gene TRBD2, 6 bases. Sample: blood. The TCR comes from a woman younger than 45 with Graves' hyperthyroidism. This CDR3 reads CASSLGRGRETPPSLYNEQFF. The CDR3 coding sequence is TGTGCCAGCAGTTTAGGGCGGGGACGGGAGACTCCTCCCTCCCTATACAATGAGCAGTTCTTC.